This T cell receptor beta chain was sequenced in a study of blood T cells in healthy people across ages. Findings of the study overall: TCR beta diversity was tightly associated with the proportion of naive T cells. Age advanced and TCR beta diversity per million T cells fell, roughly linearly.

Germline V gives CDR1 DFQATT, CDR2 SNEGSKA (reference sequence). V lost 1 base, J lost 3 bases, and 10 bases lay in between. This CDR3 is built from 14 residues. Details on this clonotype: The antigen is not known.

Using a J-beta primer mix together with a sample-barcoded 5' primer, a second PCR was run for roughly 7 to 12 cycles. TCRdb fed the 5' RACE reads into MiXCR, producing one record per CDR3 protein. The sample carries roughly 1.5 million distinct CDR3 sequences, 40% to 45% recorded once. Healthy individuals of Caucasian origin from Russia, aged about 6 to 100, served as donors. Total RNA was isolated from each sample in quantities of at least 6 micrograms. The chain combines TRBV20-1 with TRBJ1-5; no clear D. This clonotype was obtained from a woman under 30 in good health. The sequencing sample was made of blood. In nucleotides, the CDR3 is TGCAGTGCTAGAGTTAGTCAGTACAATCAGCCCCAGCATTTT. Translated, it gives CSARVSQYNQPQHF.